These 27 T cell receptor beta chains originate from one sample sequenced in a study of graft-versus-host responses after intestinal transplantation. The table came from immunoSEQ multiplex PCR; TCRdb's copy has only in-frame clones and leaves some out. The data contain some 39,000 clones, 85% to 95% of them singletons. Sample: PBMCs, taken roughly 110 weeks after intestinal transplantation. The receptors derive from a human patient who received an intestinal transplant, so some T cells may come from the graft donor.

This sequence joins TRBV10-3 and TRBJ1-1; D is possibly TRBD1 (5 bases). Per germline, CDR1 ENHRY and CDR2 SYGVKD. Trimming pared 3 bases from V and 2 bases from J, leaving 7 bases between. CDR3 length: 13 amino acids. CDR3 region: CAISERGNTEAFF. The CDR3 DNA is TGTGCCATCAGTGAACGGGGCAACACTGAAGCTTTCTTT.

The V call is TRBV5-6, the J call TRBJ1-4; 8 nucleotides line up with TRBD1. V lost 4 bases to trimming and J lost 0 bases; unmatched junction nucleotides: 8. The CDR3 contains 17 residues. The germline V gene has CDR1 SGHDT and CDR2 YYEEEE. The CDR3 loop reads CASSPKPDRATNEKLFF. The CDR3, as DNA: TGTGCCAGCAGCCCCAAGCCGGACAGGGCAACTAATGAAAAACTGTTTTTT.

The gene calls are TRBV2 and TRBJ1-5; D is possibly TRBD1 (6 bases). The germline V and J ends were trimmed by 5 bases and 7 bases, with 15 bases remaining between them. The CDR3 has 14 residues. Germline V CDR1 and CDR2: SNHLY, FYNNEI. For the CDR3, the DNA is TGTGCCAGCAGTCACCCACAGGGTAGCCAGCCCCAGCATTTT. As protein: CASSHPQGSQPQHF.

The J gene is TRBJ2-3, the V gene TRBV5-1, with D tentatively TRBD2 (6 bases). The CDR3 has 17 residues. The V and J ends lost 1 base and 2 bases respectively, with 17 bases between them. The germline V gene has CDR1 SGHRS and CDR2 YFSETQ. The DNA of the CDR3 is TGCGCCAGCAGCTTGAGTGTGGGAGGTGGACCCACAGATACGCAGTATTTT. As protein: CASSLSVGGGPTDTQYF. The full variable domain, completed using reference TRBV5-1 and TRBJ2-3, is KAGVTQTPRYLIKTRGQQVTLSCSPISGHRSVSWYQQTPGQGLQFLFEYFSETQRNKGNFPGRFSGRQFSNSRSEMNVSTLELGDSALYLCASSLSVGGGPTDTQYFGPGTRLTVL.

This clone was seen a single time. V is TRBV28 and J is TRBJ2-1; no firm D call. The germline V gene has CDR1 MDHEN and CDR2 SYDVKM. The V end was cut by 4 bases, the J end by 2 bases, with 6 bases between. This CDR3 has 13 amino acids. The CDR3 sequence is CASSSYPYNEQFF. The DNA for the CDR3 is TGTGCCAGCAGTTCCTACCCCTACAATGAGCAGTTCTTC.

This chain uses TRBV4-1 with TRBJ2-4, with TRBD2 identical over 9 bases. CDR1 MGHRA and CDR2 YSYEKL come from the germline V gene. J lost 6 bases, V lost 1 base, and 4 bases had no gene match. CDR3 length: 15 amino acids. CDR3 sequence: CASSQVGLARNIQYF. CDR3 nucleotides: TGCGCCAGCAGCCAAGTAGGACTAGCGAGAAACATTCAGTACTTC.

V is TRBV28 and J is TRBJ1-1; the D is unclear. The CDR3 is made up of 11 amino acids. V lost 3 bases and J 5 bases, leaving 4 bases between the germline ends. The germline gives CDR1 MDHEN, CDR2 SYDVKM. The CDR3 here is CASSFSTEAFF. CDR3 DNA sequence: TGTGCCAGCAGTTTTAGTACTGAAGCTTTCTTT.

The rearrangement uses TRBV11-2 and TRBJ2-1; D call uncertain. Between the trimmed V and J ends, which lost 1 base and 4 bases, there was a span of 17 bases. The germline V gene encodes CDR1 SGHAT and CDR2 FQNNGV. The CDR3 covers 17 residues. The DNA for the CDR3 is TGTGCCAGCAGCTTAGGGGATAGATTTAGGCCGTACAATGAGCAGTTCTTC. Translation: CASSLGDRFRPYNEQFF.

The J gene is TRBJ1-1, the V gene TRBV7-3, with D unresolved. The CDR3 spans 16 residues. V was pared by 0 bases and J by 1 base, with 12 bases between. Germline CDR1 and CDR2: SGHTA and FQGTGA. The CDR3: CASSLTRPEKNTEAFF. CDR3 nucleotides: TGTGCCAGCAGCTTAACCAGGCCCGAGAAGAACACTGAAGCTTTCTTT.

The chain is built from TRBV10-2 and TRBJ1-5; D is undetermined. Looked up from germline, CDR1 is WSHSY and CDR2 is SAAADI. V was clipped by 1 base and J by 7 bases, with 17 bases between them. This CDR3 has 16 amino acids. The CDR3 sequence is CASSEWSGRLHQPQHF. CDR3 nucleotide sequence: TGCGCCAGCAGTGAGTGGTCGGGGAGACTACACCAGCCCCAGCATTTT.

The chain links TRBV7-9 to TRBJ2-3; 7 bases are shared with TRBD1. With 6 bases clipped from V and 3 bases from J, the junction kept 18 bases outside the gene matches. The germline CDR1 and CDR2 sequences are SEHNR and FQNEAQ (reference sequence). The CDR3 extends over 18 amino acids. The CDR3 spells CASRPPHRGEVLTDTQYF. CDR3 DNA sequence: TGTGCCAGCAGACCCCCCCACAGGGGTGAAGTACTAACAGATACGCAGTATTTT.

The V gene is TRBV6-1, the J gene TRBJ2-5, with D possibly TRBD2 on 6 matching bases. V dropped 6 bases and J dropped 5 bases, with 19 bases sitting between them. CDR3 length equals 15 residues. CDR1 is MNHNS and CDR2 is SASEGT in the germline V gene. Here the CDR3 DNA reads TGTGCCAGCAGCCCAAACGCGGGGTGGGGGGAGACCCAGTACTTC. This sequence encodes CASSPNAGWGETQYF.

This sequence joins TRBV2 and TRBJ2-5; D unresolved. Deletions cut 6 bases from V and 1 base from J, with 9 bases between. The CDR3 contains 13 residues. Germline-derived CDR1 and CDR2 are SNHLY and FYNNEI. The CDR3 protein is CASSVRTQETQYF. CDR3 nucleotides: TGTGCCAGCAGCGTCCGGACCCAAGAGACCCAGTACTTC.

The rearrangement joins TRBV18 to TRBJ1-5; 9 bases fit TRBD1. V trimming: 3 bases; J trimming: 4 bases; junction bases outside the gene matches: 4. Germline V gene data show CDR1 as KGHSH and CDR2 as LQKENI. CDR3 size: 15 residues. CDR3 DNA sequence: TGTGCCAGCTCACCTCCGGGACAGGGTAATCAGCCCCAGCATTTT. Translated, it gives CASSPPGQGNQPQHF. Looking up the rest from reference TRBV18 and TRBJ1-5 gives the full variable domain: NAGVMQNPRHLVRRRGQEARLRCSPMKGHSHVYWYRQLPEEGLKFMVYLQKENIIDESGMPKERFSAEFPKEGPSILRIQQVVRGDSAAYFCASSPPGQGNQPQHFGDGTRLSIL.

The gene calls are TRBV7-9 and TRBJ2-1; 10 positions match TRBD2. This CDR3 has 15 residues. V lost 10 bases to trimming and J lost 3 bases; unmatched junction nucleotides: 9. The germline CDR1 and CDR2 sequences are SEHNR and FQNEAQ (reference sequence). CDR3 protein: CATSLAGGFYNEQFF. Written as DNA, the CDR3 is TGTGCCACCTCCTTAGCGGGAGGTTTCTACAATGAGCAGTTCTTC. Using reference TRBV7-9 and TRBJ2-1 for the parts outside the CDR3, the full variable domain is DTGVSQNPRHKITKRGQNVTFRCDPISEHNRLYWYRQTLGQGPEFLTYFQNEAQLEKSRLLSDRFSAERPKGSFSTLEIQRTEQGDSAMYLCATSLAGGFYNEQFFGPGTRLTVL.

CDR3: CASSLSPETGGDEQYF. The DNA for the CDR3 is TGCGCCAGCAGCTTGAGTCCGGAGACAGGAGGCGACGAGCAGTACTTC. This sequence joins TRBV5-1 and TRBJ2-7; D is possibly TRBD1 (6 bases). V was clipped by 1 base and J by 5 bases, with 19 bases between them. This CDR3 contains 16 residues. CDR1 and CDR2 from the germline V gene are SGHRS and YFSETQ. Drawing the rest from reference TRBV5-1 and TRBJ2-7, the complete variable domain is KAGVTQTPRYLIKTRGQQVTLSCSPISGHRSVSWYQQTPGQGLQFLFEYFSETQRNKGNFPGRFSGRQFSNSRSEMNVSTLELGDSALYLCASSLSPETGGDEQYFGPGTRLTVT.

This clone was found once. The chain combines TRBV18 with TRBJ2-3; D call uncertain. This CDR3 comprises 15 residues. Germline CDR1 reads KGHSH; CDR2 reads LQKENI. The V end was cut by 3 bases, the J end by 6 bases, with 16 bases between. In DNA, the CDR3 is TGTGCCAGCTCACCTGGAACAATCACCGCGGATACGCAGTATTTT. This gives the protein CASSPGTITADTQYF.

The chain recombines TRBV25-1 with TRBJ1-4, with TRBD1 as a possible D gene (5 bases). This CDR3 region has 16 residues. The V gene lost 1 base and the J gene lost 5 bases, with 14 bases spanning the gap. Germline V gene sequence: CDR1 MGHDK, CDR2 SYGVNS. The CDR3, as DNA: TGTGCCAGCAGTGAATTCGGAAGGGGAGAAAATGAAAAACTGTTTTTT. Translation: CASSEFGRGENEKLFF.

The chain carries TRBV9 and TRBJ1-1; D gene uncertain. From germline, CDR1 is SGDLS and CDR2 YYNGEE. With 6 bases removed from V and 6 bases from J, the gap between germline ends came to 9 bases. This CDR3 spans 11 amino acids. The CDR3 is CASTDGAEAFF. CDR3 coding DNA: TGTGCCAGCACGGACGGCGCTGAAGCTTTCTTT.

V and J are TRBV19 and TRBJ1-3; D remains unclear. The CDR3 consists of 13 residues. Germline V CDR1 and CDR2: LNHDA, SQIVND (reference sequence). V lost 3 bases and J 2 bases, leaving 5 bases between the germline ends. Here the CDR3 reads CASSIGAGNTIYF. CDR3 bases: TGTGCCAGTAGTATCGGGGCTGGAAACACCATATATTTT.

The chain carries TRBV7-9 and TRBJ1-2; D possibly corresponds to TRBD1 (5 bases). V lost 7 bases to trimming and J lost 6 bases, with 15 bases between them. The CDR3 sequence is 13 residues long. Germline V gene sequence: CDR1 SEHNR, CDR2 FQNEAQ (reference sequence). CDR3 in amino acids: CASTVTGRDGYTF. The CDR3 nucleotides are TGTGCCAGCACTGTGACGGGGCGGGATGGCTACACCTTC.

This chain uses TRBV7-9 with TRBJ1-2; D is unclear. CDR1 is SEHNR and CDR2 is FQNEAQ in the germline V gene (reference sequence). The ends were cut back, 5 bases at V and 8 bases at J, with 18 bases in the middle. The CDR3 extends over 14 amino acids. This CDR3 reads CASSVPNTLGGYTF. The CDR3 DNA reads TGTGCCAGCAGCGTACCGAACACCTTGGGCGGCTACACCTTC.

The chain has TRBV6-6 and TRBJ1-5, with a weak D call TRBD1 (6 bases). The CDR3 contains 13 residues. V was shortened by 6 bases and J by 5 bases, with 11 bases between the two germline ends. Germline loops: CDR1 MNHNY, CDR2 SVGAGI (reference sequence). The CDR3 region has the DNA TGTGCCAGCAGGCCGGACAGTTATCAGCCCCAGCATTTT. As protein: CASRPDSYQPQHF.

The rearrangement links TRBV5-1 to TRBJ2-2; TRBD1 might be the D (6 bases). Germline V gene sequence: CDR1 SGHRS, CDR2 YFSETQ. This CDR3 has 15 amino acids. V shed 0 bases and J shed 6 bases, with 12 bases lying between them. In DNA form, the CDR3 reads TGCGCCAGCAGCTTGGCCGGGGCAGGGGCCGGGGAGCTGTTTTTT. This gives the protein CASSLAGAGAGELFF.

This rearrangement joins TRBV2 to TRBJ1-2, with TRBD1 matching over 10 bases. CDR1 is SNHLY and CDR2 is FYNNEI in the germline V gene. The trim removed 10 bases at V and 2 bases at J, leaving 7 bases unmatched. This CDR3 is built from 14 residues. CDR3 residues: CATPGQGGNYGYTF. The DNA for the CDR3 is TGTGCCACCCCCGGACAGGGGGGGAACTATGGCTACACCTTC.

The J gene is TRBJ2-1, the V gene TRBV9; D gene uncertain. Trimming removed 3 bases at V and 5 bases at J, with 24 bases between. Germline V gene lookup returns CDR1 SGDLS and CDR2 YYNGEE. The CDR3 loop spans 18 amino acids. The DNA of the CDR3 is TGTGCCAGCAGCGACCCCCGTACAGTTAGTAGGATCGACAATGAGCAGTTCTTC. This translates into CASSDPRTVSRIDNEQFF.

The chain is built from TRBV6-6 and TRBJ1-1, with a weak D call TRBD1 (6 bases). Germline CDR1 is MNHNY and CDR2 is SVGAGI (reference sequence). The ends were cut back, 7 bases at V and 5 bases at J, with 17 bases in the middle. CDR3 size: 14 residues. The CDR3, as DNA: TGTGCCAGCACGTCGGGGGGGCTGGGGACTGAAGCTTTCTTT. It encodes CASTSGGLGTEAFF.